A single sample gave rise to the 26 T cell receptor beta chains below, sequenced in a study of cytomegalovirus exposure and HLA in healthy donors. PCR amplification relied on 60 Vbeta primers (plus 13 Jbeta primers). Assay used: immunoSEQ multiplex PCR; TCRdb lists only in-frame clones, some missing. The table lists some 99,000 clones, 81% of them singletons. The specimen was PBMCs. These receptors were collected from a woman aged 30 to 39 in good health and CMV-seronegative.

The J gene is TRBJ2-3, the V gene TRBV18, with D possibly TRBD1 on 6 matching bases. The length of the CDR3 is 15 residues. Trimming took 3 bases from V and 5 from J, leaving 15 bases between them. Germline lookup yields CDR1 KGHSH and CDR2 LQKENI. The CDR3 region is CASSPNRVNQDTQYF. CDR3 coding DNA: TGTGCCAGCTCACCGAACAGGGTAAATCAAGATACGCAGTATTTT. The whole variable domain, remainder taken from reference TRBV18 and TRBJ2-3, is NAGVMQNPRHLVRRRGQEARLRCSPMKGHSHVYWYRQLPEEGLKFMVYLQKENIIDESGMPKERFSAEFPKEGPSILRIQQVVRGDSAAYFCASSPNRVNQDTQYFGPGTRLTVL.

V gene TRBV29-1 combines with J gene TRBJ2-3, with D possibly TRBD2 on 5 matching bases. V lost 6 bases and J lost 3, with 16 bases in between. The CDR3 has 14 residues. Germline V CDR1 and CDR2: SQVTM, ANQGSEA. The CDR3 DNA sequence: TGCAGCGTAGCCGGCCTTACGGGGACAGATACGCAGTATTTT. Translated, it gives CSVAGLTGTDTQYF.

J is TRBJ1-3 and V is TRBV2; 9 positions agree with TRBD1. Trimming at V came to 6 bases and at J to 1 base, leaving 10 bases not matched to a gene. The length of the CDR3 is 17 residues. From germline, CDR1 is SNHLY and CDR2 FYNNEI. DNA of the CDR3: TGTGCCAGCAGAGGGGGACAGGGCGTTATATCTGGAAACACCATATATTTT. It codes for CASRGGQGVISGNTIYF.

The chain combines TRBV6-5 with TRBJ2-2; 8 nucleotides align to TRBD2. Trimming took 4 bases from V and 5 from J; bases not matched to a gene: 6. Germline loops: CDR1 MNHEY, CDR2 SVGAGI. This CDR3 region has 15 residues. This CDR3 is CASSLLASGTGELFF. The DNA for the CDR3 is TGTGCCAGCAGTTTGCTGGCTAGCGGGACCGGGGAGCTGTTTTTT.

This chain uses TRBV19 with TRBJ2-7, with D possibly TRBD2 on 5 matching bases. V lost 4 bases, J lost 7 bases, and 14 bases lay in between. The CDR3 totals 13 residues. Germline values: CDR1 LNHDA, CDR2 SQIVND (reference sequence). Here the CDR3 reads CASSTGTAGEQYF. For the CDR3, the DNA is TGTGCCAGTAGTACGGGAACGGCTGGGGAGCAGTACTTC.

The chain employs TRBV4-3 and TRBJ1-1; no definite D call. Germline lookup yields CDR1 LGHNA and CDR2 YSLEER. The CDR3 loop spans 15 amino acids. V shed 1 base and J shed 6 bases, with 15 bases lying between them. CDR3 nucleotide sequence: TGCGCCAGCAGCCAAGGCGGCGGCCTGGAATCTGAAGCTTTCTTT. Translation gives CASSQGGGLESEAFF.

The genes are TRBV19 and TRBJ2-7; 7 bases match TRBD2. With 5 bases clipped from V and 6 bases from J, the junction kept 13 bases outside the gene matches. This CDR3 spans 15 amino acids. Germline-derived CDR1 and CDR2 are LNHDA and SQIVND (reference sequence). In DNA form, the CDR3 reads TGTGCCAGTAGTTTGCCCGGGACTAAAAGACTCGAGCAGTACTTC. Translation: CASSLPGTKRLEQYF.

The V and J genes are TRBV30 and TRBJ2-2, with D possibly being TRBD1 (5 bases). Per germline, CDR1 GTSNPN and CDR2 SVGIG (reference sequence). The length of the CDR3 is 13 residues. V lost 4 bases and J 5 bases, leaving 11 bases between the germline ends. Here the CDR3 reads CAWKQGSTGELFF. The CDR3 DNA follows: TGTGCCTGGAAGCAGGGTTCGACCGGGGAGCTGTTTTTT.

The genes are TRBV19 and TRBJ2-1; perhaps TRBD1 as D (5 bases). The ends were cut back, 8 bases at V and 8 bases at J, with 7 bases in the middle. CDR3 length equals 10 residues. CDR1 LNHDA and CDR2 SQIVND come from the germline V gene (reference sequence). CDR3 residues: CASWGDEQFF. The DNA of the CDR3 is TGTGCCAGTTGGGGCGATGAGCAGTTCTTC.

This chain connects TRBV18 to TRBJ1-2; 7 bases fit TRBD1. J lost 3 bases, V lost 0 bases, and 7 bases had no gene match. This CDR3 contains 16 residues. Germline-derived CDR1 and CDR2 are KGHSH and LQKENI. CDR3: CASSPPTTGQYYGYTF. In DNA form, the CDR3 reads TGTGCCAGCTCACCACCGACGACAGGGCAATACTATGGCTACACCTTC.

Here the CDR3 reads CASSLVGGGRQETQYF. The CDR3 DNA reads TGTGCCAGCAGCTTGGTCGGGGGGGGGAGACAAGAGACCCAGTACTTC. The chain links TRBV5-4 to TRBJ2-5; 8 bases are shared with TRBD2. V was clipped by 0 bases and J by 2 bases; unmatched bases: 6. The CDR3 totals 16 residues. From germline, CDR1 is SGHNT and CDR2 YYREEE (reference sequence).

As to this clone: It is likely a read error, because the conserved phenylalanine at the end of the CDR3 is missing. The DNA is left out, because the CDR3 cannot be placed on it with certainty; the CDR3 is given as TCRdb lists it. The chain's CDR3 is CASSEQGWGGNTRYL. This chain connects TRBV6-6 to TRBJ1-3; the table assigns TRBD1, which was not confirmed against the DNA. Per the germline V gene, CDR1 is MNHNY and CDR2 is SVGAGI (reference sequence). Both ends counted, the CDR3 spans 15 residues.

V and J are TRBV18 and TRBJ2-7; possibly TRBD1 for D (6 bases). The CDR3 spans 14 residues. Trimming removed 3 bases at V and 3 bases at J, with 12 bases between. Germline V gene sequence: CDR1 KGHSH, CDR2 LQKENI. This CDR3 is CASSPVQGFYEQYF. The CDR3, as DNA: TGTGCCAGCTCACCCGTGCAGGGGTTCTACGAGCAGTACTTC.

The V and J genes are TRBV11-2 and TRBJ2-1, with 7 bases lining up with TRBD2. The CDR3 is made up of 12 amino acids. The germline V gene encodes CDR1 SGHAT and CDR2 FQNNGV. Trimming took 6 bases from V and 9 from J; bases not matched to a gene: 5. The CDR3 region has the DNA TGTGCCAGCAGACATGGGACTATTGAGCAGTTCTTC. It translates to CASRHGTIEQFF. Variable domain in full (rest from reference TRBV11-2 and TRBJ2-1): EAGVAQSPRYKIIEKRQSVAFWCNPISGHATLYWYQQILGQGPKLLIQFQNNGVVDDSQLPKDRFSAERLKGVDSTLKIQPAKLEDSAVYLCASRHGTIEQFFGPGTRLTVL.

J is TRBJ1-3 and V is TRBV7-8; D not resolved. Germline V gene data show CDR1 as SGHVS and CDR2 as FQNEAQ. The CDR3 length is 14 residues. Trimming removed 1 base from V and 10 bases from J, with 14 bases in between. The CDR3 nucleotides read TGTGCCAGCAGCTTAGACAGCGGTTCTTTAACCATATATTTT. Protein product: CASSLDSGSLTIYF.

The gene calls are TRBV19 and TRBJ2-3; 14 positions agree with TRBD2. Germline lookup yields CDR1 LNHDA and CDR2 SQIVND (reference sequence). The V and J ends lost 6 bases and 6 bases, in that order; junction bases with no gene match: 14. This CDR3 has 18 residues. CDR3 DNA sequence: TGTGCCAGTAGCCCAGCCCCAAGACTAGCGGGAGGGAAGGATACGCAGTATTTT. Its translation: CASSPAPRLAGGKDTQYF.

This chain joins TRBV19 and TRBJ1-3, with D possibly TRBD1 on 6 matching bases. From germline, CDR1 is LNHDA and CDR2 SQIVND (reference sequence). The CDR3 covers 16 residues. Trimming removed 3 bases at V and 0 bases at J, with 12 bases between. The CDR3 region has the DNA TGTGCCAGTAGTATTGACAGGCGGCCCTCTGGAAACACCATATATTTT. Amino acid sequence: CASSIDRRPSGNTIYF.

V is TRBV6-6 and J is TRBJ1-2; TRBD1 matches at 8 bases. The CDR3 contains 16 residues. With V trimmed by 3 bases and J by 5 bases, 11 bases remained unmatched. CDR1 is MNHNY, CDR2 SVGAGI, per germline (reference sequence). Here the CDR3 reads CASSYTRDRLTYGYTF. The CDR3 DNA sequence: TGTGCCAGCAGTTATACTCGGGACAGGCTTACTTATGGCTACACCTTC.

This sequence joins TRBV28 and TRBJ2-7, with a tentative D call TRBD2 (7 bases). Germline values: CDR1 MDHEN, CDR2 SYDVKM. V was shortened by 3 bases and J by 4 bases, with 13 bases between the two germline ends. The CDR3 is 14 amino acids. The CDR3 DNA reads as TGTGCCAGCAGTTTGGGGGGGGCTTATTACGAGCAGTACTTC. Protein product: CASSLGGAYYEQYF.

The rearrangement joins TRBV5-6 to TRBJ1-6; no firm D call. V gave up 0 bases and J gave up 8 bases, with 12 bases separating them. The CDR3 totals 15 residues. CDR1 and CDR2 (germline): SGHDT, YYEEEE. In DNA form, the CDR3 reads TGTGCCAGCAGCTTGGGTGGGCTGGGTGATTCACCCCTCCACTTT. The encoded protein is CASSLGGLGDSPLHF.

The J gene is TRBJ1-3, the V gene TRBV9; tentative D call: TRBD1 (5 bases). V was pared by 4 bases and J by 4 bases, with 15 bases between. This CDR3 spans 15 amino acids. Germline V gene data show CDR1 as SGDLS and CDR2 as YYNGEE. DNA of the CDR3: TGTGCCAGCAGCCCCCGGTACGGGGGAGGAAACACCATATATTTT. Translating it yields CASSPRYGGGNTIYF.

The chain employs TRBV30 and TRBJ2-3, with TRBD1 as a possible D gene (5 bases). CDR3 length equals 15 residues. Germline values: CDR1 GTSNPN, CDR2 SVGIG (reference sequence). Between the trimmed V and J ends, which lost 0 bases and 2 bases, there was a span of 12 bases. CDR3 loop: CAWSVGATDTDTQYF. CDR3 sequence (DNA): TGTGCCTGGAGTGTAGGGGCGACAGACACAGATACGCAGTATTTT. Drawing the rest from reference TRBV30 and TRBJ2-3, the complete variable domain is SQTIHQWPATLVQPVGSPLSLECTVEGTSNPNLYWYRQAAGRGLQLLFYSVGIGQISSEVPQNLSASRPQDRQFILSSKKLLLSDSGFYLCAWSVGATDTDTQYFGPGTRLTVL.

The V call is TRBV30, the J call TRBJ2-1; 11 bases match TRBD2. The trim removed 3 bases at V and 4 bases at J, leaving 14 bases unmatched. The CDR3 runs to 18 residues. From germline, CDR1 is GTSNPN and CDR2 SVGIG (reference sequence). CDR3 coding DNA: TGTGCCTGGAGCTTCCATTCTTTAGCGGGAGGGGGTTACAATGAGCAGTTCTTC. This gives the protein CAWSFHSLAGGGYNEQFF.

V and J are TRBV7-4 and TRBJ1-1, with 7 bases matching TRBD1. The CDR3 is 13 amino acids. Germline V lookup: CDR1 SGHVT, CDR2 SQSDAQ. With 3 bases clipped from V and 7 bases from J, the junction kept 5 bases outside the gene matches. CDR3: CASSLGQMGEAFF. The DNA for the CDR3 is TGTGCCAGCAGCTTGGGACAGATGGGTGAAGCTTTCTTT. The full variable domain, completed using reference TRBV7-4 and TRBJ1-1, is GAGVSQSPRYKVAKRGRDVALRCDSISGHVTLYWYRQTLGQGSEVLTYSQSDAQRDKSGRPSGRFSAERPERSVSTLKIQRTEQGDSAVYLCASSLGQMGEAFFGQGTRLTVV.

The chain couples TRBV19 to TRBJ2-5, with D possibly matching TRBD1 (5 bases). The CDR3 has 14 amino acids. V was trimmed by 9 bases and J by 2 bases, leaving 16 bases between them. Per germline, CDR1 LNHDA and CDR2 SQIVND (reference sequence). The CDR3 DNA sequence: TGTGCCAGCACGGTACAGGCTGGTCAAGAGACCCAGTACTTC. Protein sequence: CASTVQAGQETQYF.

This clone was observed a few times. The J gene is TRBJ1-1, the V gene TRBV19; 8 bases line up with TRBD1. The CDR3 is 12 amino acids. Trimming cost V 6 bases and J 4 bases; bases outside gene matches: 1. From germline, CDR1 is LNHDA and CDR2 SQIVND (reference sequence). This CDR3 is CASRTGGTEAFF. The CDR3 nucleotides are TGTGCCAGTAGAACAGGGGGCACTGAAGCTTTCTTT.